This T cell receptor beta chain was sequenced during a study of blood T cell repertoires in COVID-19. For the study at large: Samples taken during acute and convalescent COVID-19 were collected in the United States, Italy and Spain. PBMCs, B-cell-depleted T cells, or T cells were the source of the cDNA or gDNA that made up the material.

There are many counts of this clone. V lost 3 bases and J lost 6, with 15 bases in between. The CDR3 is 14 residues long. Germline assignment: CDR1 DFQATT and CDR2 SNEGSKA (reference sequence). Source study methods: Amplified reference gene primers provided the basis for estimating nucleated cell counts. Clones were sequenced by immunoSEQ multiplex PCR, and TCRdb holds only the in-frame ones, with some missing. Clone size and the V and J calls come from that table; the DNA yielded D and trimming. The sample yields some 120,000 clones, roughly three quarters seen once. This TCR derives from a human donor in a cohort sampled during active COVID-19. Sequenced material: peripheral blood. J is TRBJ1-5 and V is TRBV20-1; D is uncertain. In nucleotides, the CDR3 is TGCAGTGCTAGTGAGCGACGGGAGGCTCAGCCCCAGCATTTT. This sequence encodes CSASERREAQPQHF.